A selection of T cell receptor beta chains follows, all from one sample in a study of multiple sclerosis patients with progressive multifocal leukoencephalopathy. Libraries were prepared by immunoSEQ multiplex PCR; TCRdb keeps only in-frame clonotypes and omits some of them. Among 25,000 to 35,000 clones listed, roughly nine tenths were seen once. The sample in question was PBMCs, obtained from a patient treated with natalizumab. These receptors originate from a human donor with multiple sclerosis. The CDR3 runs from the conserved cysteine through the conserved F or W. Each record gives: V gene, clone size, J gene, D gene, CDR3 DNA, CDR3 protein. D genes are given only for firm matches. Clone size appears in some rows only: once, few, many, or a class for an expanded clone.

v_gene: TRBV20-1; abundance: NA; j_gene: TRBJ1-2; d_gene: NA; CDR3nt: TGCAGTGCCTCGGACAGCTATGGCTACACCTTC; CDR3aa: CSASDSYGYTF
v_gene: TRBV27; abundance: NA; j_gene: TRBJ2-1; d_gene: TRBD2; CDR3nt: TGTGCCAGCAGTTCCGGGACTAGCGGTACCAATGAGCAGTTCTTC; CDR3aa: CASSSGTSGTNEQFF
v_gene: TRBV6-6; abundance: NA; j_gene: TRBJ1-2; d_gene: NA; CDR3nt: TGTGCCAGCAGCCCCGAGGGGGTCCGGGGCTACACCTTC; CDR3aa: CASSPEGVRGYTF
v_gene: TRBV7-2; abundance: NA; j_gene: TRBJ1-1; d_gene: TRBD1; CDR3nt: TGTGCCAGCAGCCCCCGACAGGGGACGGCTGAAGCTTTCTTT; CDR3aa: CASSPRQGTAEAFF
v_gene: TRBV19; abundance: NA; j_gene: TRBJ1-5; d_gene: NA; CDR3nt: TGTGCCACCCGTGATCCGACTGGGACCAATCAGCCCCAGCATTTT; CDR3aa: CATRDPTGTNQPQHF
v_gene: TRBV2; abundance: NA; j_gene: TRBJ2-7; d_gene: TRBD1; CDR3nt: TGTGCCAGCGTTTTCGGGACAGGAGCCTACGAGCAGTACTTC; CDR3aa: CASVFGTGAYEQYF
v_gene: TRBV7-9; abundance: NA; j_gene: TRBJ1-3; d_gene: TRBD1; CDR3nt: TGTGCCAGCAGCCCGCCAGCCGGGACAGGGGAAAACACCATATATTTT; CDR3aa: CASSPPAGTGENTIYF
v_gene: TRBV11-2; abundance: NA; j_gene: TRBJ2-1; d_gene: NA; CDR3nt: TGTGCCAGCAGCTTAGGAGGCGTTTCTTACTACAATGAGCAGTTCTTC; CDR3aa: CASSLGGVSYYNEQFF
v_gene: TRBV18; abundance: NA; j_gene: TRBJ2-5; d_gene: TRBD1; CDR3nt: TGTGCCAGCTCACGGGACAGCCCCCAGGAGACCCAGTACTTC; CDR3aa: CASSRDSPQETQYF
v_gene: TRBV4-1; abundance: once; j_gene: TRBJ1-1; d_gene: NA; CDR3nt: TGCGCCAGCAGCCGCCGAGACACTGAAGCTTTCTTT; CDR3aa: CASSRRDTEAFF
v_gene: TRBV15; abundance: NA; j_gene: TRBJ2-5; d_gene: NA; CDR3nt: TGTGCCACCAGCAGAGATGTGCTAGCGAAGGAGACCCAGTACTTC; CDR3aa: CATSRDVLAKETQYF
v_gene: TRBV5-5; abundance: few; j_gene: TRBJ1-1; d_gene: TRBD1; CDR3nt: TGTGCCAGCAGCTTGTATTCAGGGGGCACTGAAGCTTTCTTT; CDR3aa: CASSLYSGGTEAFF
v_gene: TRBV4-3; abundance: NA; j_gene: TRBJ1-2; d_gene: NA; CDR3nt: TGCGCCAGCAGCCAAGATATTACGGGAAGGAGTAACTATGGCTACACCTTC; CDR3aa: CASSQDITGRSNYGYTF
v_gene: TRBV28; abundance: NA; j_gene: TRBJ2-7; d_gene: TRBD2; CDR3nt: TGTGCCAGCAGTTTCCCCCTAACGCGGGAGGGCACGTACGAGCAGTACTTC; CDR3aa: CASSFPLTREGTYEQYF
v_gene: TRBV5-5; abundance: NA; j_gene: TRBJ2-3; d_gene: NA; CDR3nt: TGTGCCAGCAGCGACATTAGGGGAGGCACAGATACGCAGTATTTT; CDR3aa: CASSDIRGGTDTQYF
v_gene: TRBV6-6; abundance: NA; j_gene: TRBJ2-1; d_gene: NA; CDR3nt: TGTGCCAGCAGTTGGACTGGGAGTACGTCCTACAATGAGCAGTTCTTC; CDR3aa: CASSWTGSTSYNEQFF
v_gene: TRBV18; abundance: NA; j_gene: TRBJ2-5; d_gene: TRBD2; CDR3nt: TGTGCCAGCTCACCAAGGACTAGCGGGAGGTCTCAAGAGACCCAGTACTTC; CDR3aa: CASSPRTSGRSQETQYF
v_gene: TRBV5-6; abundance: NA; j_gene: TRBJ2-7; d_gene: TRBD2; CDR3nt: TGTGCCAGCAGCTTGAGTGGGACTAGTTACGGGGAGCAGTACTTC; CDR3aa: CASSLSGTSYGEQYF
v_gene: TRBV19; abundance: NA; j_gene: TRBJ2-4; d_gene: NA; CDR3nt: TGTGCCAGTAGTGCCGCCAGGGGCGGCATTCAGTACTTC; CDR3aa: CASSAARGGIQYF
v_gene: TRBV2; abundance: NA; j_gene: TRBJ2-2; d_gene: NA; CDR3nt: TGTGCCAGCACCCTTACTACAGGGACCGGGGAGCTGTTTTTT; CDR3aa: CASTLTTGTGELFF
v_gene: TRBV5-1; abundance: once; j_gene: TRBJ2-7; d_gene: TRBD2; CDR3nt: TGCGCCAGCAGCCAAACATCGGGACTAGCTCACTACGAGCAGTACTTC; CDR3aa: CASSQTSGLAHYEQYF
v_gene: TRBV7-6; abundance: NA; j_gene: TRBJ2-2; d_gene: NA; CDR3nt: TGTGCCAGCAGCGCGACCCGGGGCGGGGAGCTGTTTTTT; CDR3aa: CASSATRGGELFF
v_gene: TRBV7-9; abundance: NA; j_gene: TRBJ2-2; d_gene: NA; CDR3nt: TGTGCCAGCAGCTCCCACCTCCGGGAACCCGGGGAGCTGTTTTTT; CDR3aa: CASSSHLREPGELFF
v_gene: TRBV11-2; abundance: NA; j_gene: TRBJ2-7; d_gene: TRBD2; CDR3nt: TGTGCCAGCAGCTTAGACGGACTAGGTTCCTACGAGCAGTACTTC; CDR3aa: CASSLDGLGSYEQYF
v_gene: TRBV29-1; abundance: NA; j_gene: TRBJ2-1; d_gene: NA; CDR3nt: TGCAGCGCCGGGGTGAATGAGCAGTTCTTC; CDR3aa: CSAGVNEQFF
v_gene: TRBV19; abundance: NA; j_gene: TRBJ2-3; d_gene: NA; CDR3nt: TGTGCCAGTAGTCTATACACAGATACGCAGTATTTT; CDR3aa: CASSLYTDTQYF
v_gene: TRBV5-1; abundance: NA; j_gene: TRBJ2-1; d_gene: TRBD2; CDR3nt: TGCGCCAGCAGCCCCTTTTGGAGGGAGGGGCCCTACAATGAGCAGTTCTTC; CDR3aa: CASSPFWREGPYNEQFF
v_gene: TRBV28; abundance: few; j_gene: TRBJ2-1; d_gene: NA; CDR3nt: TGTGCCAGCAGTGGGTCGGGGTTTGGGCACAATGAGCAGTTCTTC; CDR3aa: CASSGSGFGHNEQFF
v_gene: TRBV9; abundance: NA; j_gene: TRBJ2-3; d_gene: TRBD2; CDR3nt: TGTGCCAGCAGCGTCCCAGACGGGGGAGGGGTCTGGACAGATACGCAGTATTTT; CDR3aa: CASSVPDGGGVWTDTQYF
v_gene: TRBV5-1; abundance: NA; j_gene: TRBJ2-3; d_gene: NA; CDR3nt: TGCGCCAGCAGCACTTGGAGTAGCGGCCTCACAGATACGCAGTATTTT; CDR3aa: CASSTWSSGLTDTQYF
v_gene: TRBV5-1; abundance: NA; j_gene: TRBJ1-2; d_gene: TRBD1; CDR3nt: TGCGCCAGCAGCTTTGGACAGGCTTATGGCTACACCTTC; CDR3aa: CASSFGQAYGYTF
v_gene: TRBV19; abundance: NA; j_gene: TRBJ2-1; d_gene: NA; CDR3nt: TGTGCCAGTAGTACGCCCCTTGGACTCCACGGGGCTTACAATGAGCAGTTCTTC; CDR3aa: CASSTPLGLHGAYNEQFF
v_gene: TRBV27; abundance: NA; j_gene: TRBJ1-4; d_gene: NA; CDR3nt: TGTGCCAGCAGTTTAGTGGGCCGGAGTGAAAAACTGTTTTTT; CDR3aa: CASSLVGRSEKLFF
v_gene: TRBV5-1; abundance: NA; j_gene: TRBJ2-4; d_gene: NA; CDR3nt: TGCGCCAGCAGCTTGGGGGGGCCCCAAAACATTCAGTACTTC; CDR3aa: CASSLGGPQNIQYF
v_gene: TRBV28; abundance: NA; j_gene: TRBJ1-1; d_gene: NA; CDR3nt: TGTGCCAGCAGTTATTTCCGGACAAAGACCATTGAAGCTTTCTTT; CDR3aa: CASSYFRTKTIEAFF
v_gene: TRBV28; abundance: NA; j_gene: TRBJ1-5; d_gene: NA; CDR3nt: TGTGCCAGCACCCCGTTGGGGGGCCATCAGCCCCAGCATTTT; CDR3aa: CASTPLGGHQPQHF
v_gene: TRBV7-8; abundance: NA; j_gene: TRBJ1-4; d_gene: NA; CDR3nt: TGTGCCAGCAGCCCCCGGGAAGGCGCCCGAGAAAAACTGTTTTTT; CDR3aa: CASSPREGAREKLFF
v_gene: TRBV4-3; abundance: NA; j_gene: TRBJ1-5; d_gene: NA; CDR3nt: TGCGCCAGCAGCCAAGATACGACACAGCCCCAGCATTTT; CDR3aa: CASSQDTTQPQHF
v_gene: TRBV11-3; abundance: NA; j_gene: TRBJ2-7; d_gene: TRBD1; CDR3nt: TGTGCCAGCAGCGTAGCAGGGGGAAGCTCCTACGAGCAGTACTTC; CDR3aa: CASSVAGGSSYEQYF
v_gene: TRBV27; abundance: NA; j_gene: TRBJ1-2; d_gene: NA; CDR3nt: TGTGCCAGCAGTGCCTTTCATACAGGGCCCGGCTATGGCTACACCTTC; CDR3aa: CASSAFHTGPGYGYTF
v_gene: TRBV27; abundance: NA; j_gene: TRBJ2-1; d_gene: NA; CDR3nt: TGTGCCAGCAGTTTGGAGAGACTTTCCTACAATGAGCAGTTCTTC; CDR3aa: CASSLERLSYNEQFF
v_gene: TRBV19; abundance: once; j_gene: TRBJ2-6; d_gene: TRBD2; CDR3nt: TGTGCCAGTAGTAGGGGACTAGCGGGAGGTCTCTCTGGGGCCAACGTCCTGACTTTC; CDR3aa: CASSRGLAGGLSGANVLTF
v_gene: TRBV6-1; abundance: NA; j_gene: TRBJ1-2; d_gene: TRBD1; CDR3nt: TGTGCCAGCACTGAAATACAGGGGGCAGGAGGCTACACCTTC; CDR3aa: CASTEIQGAGGYTF
v_gene: TRBV6-5; abundance: NA; j_gene: TRBJ1-1; d_gene: NA; CDR3nt: TGTGCCACGGAGGGGGACCGGAACACTGAAGCTTTCTTT; CDR3aa: CATEGDRNTEAFF
v_gene: TRBV5-6; abundance: NA; j_gene: TRBJ1-4; d_gene: NA; CDR3nt: TGTGCCAGCAGCCTAGAGACAGGCTCAACTAATGAAAAACTGTTTTTT; CDR3aa: CASSLETGSTNEKLFF
v_gene: TRBV7-9; abundance: NA; j_gene: TRBJ2-7; d_gene: TRBD1; CDR3nt: TGTGCCAGCAGCCCCGTTAGGGGGCGGGCCTCCTACGAGCAGTACTTC; CDR3aa: CASSPVRGRASYEQYF
v_gene: TRBV9; abundance: few; j_gene: TRBJ1-2; d_gene: NA; CDR3nt: TGTGCCAGCAGCGTAGAGGGCCTCTGGAATGGCTACACCTTC; CDR3aa: CASSVEGLWNGYTF
v_gene: TRBV11-2; abundance: NA; j_gene: TRBJ1-4; d_gene: NA; CDR3nt: TGTGCCAGCAGCTTAAGGGGATCGGGTGAAAAACTGTTTTTT; CDR3aa: CASSLRGSGEKLFF
v_gene: TRBV25-1; abundance: NA; j_gene: TRBJ2-7; d_gene: TRBD2; CDR3nt: TGTGCCAGCAGTGAATCCGCGGGAGGGCCATCCTACGAGCAGTACTTC; CDR3aa: CASSESAGGPSYEQYF
v_gene: TRBV19; abundance: NA; j_gene: TRBJ1-2; d_gene: TRBD1; CDR3nt: TGTGCCAGTAGTGACAACAGGGGAGGAAACTATGGCTACACCTTC; CDR3aa: CASSDNRGGNYGYTF
v_gene: TRBV6-1; abundance: NA; j_gene: TRBJ2-1; d_gene: NA; CDR3nt: TGTGCCAGCAGCAGAGCTAGCAGCTCCTACAATGAGCAGTTCTTC; CDR3aa: CASSRASSSYNEQFF
v_gene: TRBV28; abundance: NA; j_gene: TRBJ2-7; d_gene: NA; CDR3nt: TGTGCCAGCAGACCGGAGTCGGGGCGGCAGTACTTC; CDR3aa: CASRPESGRQYF
v_gene: TRBV10-3; abundance: NA; j_gene: TRBJ2-7; d_gene: TRBD1; CDR3nt: TGTGCCATCAGTGCAAGGACAGGGGATGGCGAGCAGTACTTC; CDR3aa: CAISARTGDGEQYF
v_gene: TRBV6-5; abundance: NA; j_gene: TRBJ2-2; d_gene: NA; CDR3nt: TGTGCCAGCAGTTGGAGCGGCACCGGGGAGCTGTTTTTT; CDR3aa: CASSWSGTGELFF
v_gene: TRBV30; abundance: NA; j_gene: TRBJ1-3; d_gene: NA; CDR3nt: TGTGCCTGGAGCGGGGGGGGAAACACCATATATTTT; CDR3aa: CAWSGGGNTIYF
v_gene: TRBV6-1; abundance: NA; j_gene: TRBJ2-5; d_gene: NA; CDR3nt: TGTGCCAGCAGTGAAGGGACTTTCCAAGAGGGCCAGTACTTC; CDR3aa: CASSEGTFQEGQYF
v_gene: TRBV28; abundance: NA; j_gene: TRBJ2-7; d_gene: NA; CDR3nt: TGTGCCAGCAGTTTCACCCCTAGCGTATCCTACGAGCAGTACTTC; CDR3aa: CASSFTPSVSYEQYF
v_gene: TRBV15; abundance: NA; j_gene: TRBJ2-2; d_gene: NA; CDR3nt: TGTACCACCAGAGGCGGGGAGCTGTTTTTT; CDR3aa: CTTRGGELFF
v_gene: TRBV7-8; abundance: NA; j_gene: TRBJ1-1; d_gene: NA; CDR3nt: TGTGCCAGCAGGCTCATAGGGGTCCCACTTGGCACTGAAGCTTTCTTT; CDR3aa: CASRLIGVPLGTEAFF